A single sample is the source of the 14 T cell receptor beta chains below, sequenced in a study of T cells after yellow fever vaccination. TCRdb used MiXCR to reprocess the 5' RACE reads, holding one entry per CDR3 protein. The sample comprises about 73,000 distinct CDR3 sequences, approximately 7.5% of which are singletons, and roughly two fifths rests with the top ten. Sequenced here: CD8+ T cells sorted from PBMCs, sampled on the day of the yellow fever booster vaccination. These TCRs come from a man under 40 who received the YFV17D yellow fever vaccine.

There are many counts of this clonotype. The chain uses TRBV7-8 and TRBJ2-7; 10 nucleotides agree with TRBD2. The CDR3 runs 15 residues. The germline CDR1 and CDR2 sequences are SGHVS and FQNEAQ. The junction had 11 bases not matched to a gene; V was cut back by 10 bases and J by 2 bases. CDR3 in amino acids: CATSQLAGFTYEQYF. The CDR3 DNA reads as TGTGCCACCTCCCAACTAGCGGGATTTACCTACGAGCAGTACTTC.

This chain connects TRBV20-1 to TRBJ2-3; D is possibly TRBD1 (6 bases). Trimming shortened V by 0 bases and J by 6 bases, and 19 bases separated the two germline ends. Germline assignment: CDR1 DFQATT and CDR2 SNEGSKA (reference sequence). The CDR3 covers 16 residues. CDR3 residues: CSARERTATPRDTQYF. CDR3 nucleotide sequence: TGCAGTGCTAGAGAGAGGACAGCCACGCCACGGGATACGCAGTATTTT.

This clonotype occurred many times. The chain uses TRBV30 and TRBJ2-7; 12 bases agree with TRBD2. The junction had 6 bases not matched to a gene; V was cut back by 5 bases and J by 7 bases. The CDR3 contains 13 residues. CDR1 and CDR2 from the germline V gene are GTSNPN and SVGIG (reference sequence). CDR3 loop: CAWGTSGFGEQYF. The CDR3 DNA sequence: TGTGCCTGGGGGACTAGCGGGTTTGGGGAGCAGTACTTC.

The sample holds a few counts of this clonotype. The chain links TRBV28 to TRBJ2-7; maybe TRBD1 (5 bases). The CDR3 runs 15 residues. The germline V and J ends were trimmed by 4 bases and 7 bases, with 20 bases remaining between them. The germline gives CDR1 MDHEN, CDR2 SYDVKM. The CDR3 DNA is TGTGCCAGCAGTTCCGACACAGGTCTCTTCGGGGAGCAGTACTTC. Translating it yields CASSSDTGLFGEQYF.

A remark on this clonotype: A junction boundary mismatches the germline segment, possibly from a read error. CDR3 sequence (DNA): TGCTCCAGCAGCGGCGGGGGGGCCGGGGAGCTGTTTTTT. It is translated as CSSSGGGAGELFF. The V call is TRBV4-3, the J call TRBJ2-2; 9 positions match TRBD2. The CDR3 is made up of 13 amino acids. Looked up from germline, CDR1 is LGHNA and CDR2 is YSLEER.

There are a few counts of this clonotype. The chain is built from TRBV5-1 and TRBJ2-1; TRBD2 matches at 8 bases. The V gene's germline CDR1 is SGHRS and CDR2 YFSETQ. The J segment lost 1 base and the V segment lost 0 bases, leaving 3 bases of the junction unmatched. This CDR3 region has 16 residues. The chain's CDR3 is CASSLVPSGSYNEQFF. The CDR3 DNA reads as TGCGCCAGCAGCTTGGTGCCTAGCGGGTCCTACAATGAGCAGTTCTTC.

The rearrangement joins TRBV12-3 or TRBV12-4 to TRBJ2-7; 7 bases agree with TRBD2. V lost 5 bases to trimming and J lost 3 bases; unmatched junction nucleotides: 16. The CDR3 spans 17 residues. CDR3 nucleotide sequence: TGTGCCAGCAGTCCACAAACTACCGGGGGAGGGGTCTACGAGCAGTACTTC. It encodes CASSPQTTGGGVYEQYF.

At least ten counts were recorded for this clonotype. This chain connects TRBV12-3 or TRBV12-4 to TRBJ2-7, with 7 bases lining up with TRBD2. This CDR3 has 13 amino acids. Trimming removed 10 bases from V and 3 bases from J; junction bases left unmatched: 9. The CDR3: CATSRGTDYEQYF. CDR3 sequence (DNA): TGTGCCACCTCGCGGGGGACCGACTACGAGCAGTACTTC.

This clonotype occurred a few times. Because the CDR3's place on the DNA is in doubt, the DNA is left out and the CDR3 is given as listed by TCRdb. The chain has TRBV23-1 and TRBJ2-2; the D segment call TRBD1 is taken from the table without a DNA check. Being an ORF, TRBV23-1 has a function that is uncertain. A total of 18 residues make up the CDR3, ends included. CDR3 region: CASSRDRTGVLQSGSCFF.

This clonotype came up a few times. The chain couples TRBV4-3 to TRBJ2-1; 8 bases are a match to TRBD2. The germline CDR1 and CDR2 sequences are LGHNA and YSLEER. V dropped 0 bases and J dropped 7; count of bases not matched to a gene: 8. This CDR3 contains 16 residues. This chain's CDR3 is CASSQDRASGYNEQFF. The CDR3 bases are TGCGCCAGCAGCCAAGATAGGGCTAGCGGGTATAATGAGCAGTTCTTC.

This clonotype was counted many times. V is TRBV2 and J is TRBJ2-7; 7 nucleotides agree with TRBD1. V lost 7 bases and J lost 4; bases outside the gene matches: 7. Germline CDR1 is SNHLY and CDR2 is FYNNEI. CDR3 size: 13 residues. The CDR3, as DNA: TGTGCCAGCAAAGGGACAGAGATTTACGAGCAGTACTTC. Translation: CASKGTEIYEQYF. Drawing the rest from reference TRBV2 and TRBJ2-7, the complete variable domain is EPEVTQTPSHQVTQMGQEVILRCVPISNHLYFYWYRQILGQKVEFLVSFYNNEISEKSEIFDDQFSVERPDGSNFTLKIRSTKLEDSAMYFCASKGTEIYEQYFGPGTRLTVT.

The sample holds many counts of this clonotype. The chain couples TRBV11-2 to TRBJ2-7; either TRBD1 or TRBD2 may supply D (5 bases each). The V gene lost 1 base and the J gene lost 2 bases, with 15 bases spanning the gap. The CDR3 extends over 16 amino acids. CDR1 and CDR2 from the germline V gene are SGHAT and FQNNGV. CDR3 in DNA: TGTGCCAGCAGCTTAGGTCGGGGCCAACCCACCTACGAGCAGTACTTC. Protein product: CASSLGRGQPTYEQYF.

CDR3 sequence reads: CASGKDRQGTGELFF. DNA for the CDR3: TGCGCCAGCGGGAAAGATCGACAGGGCACCGGGGAGCTGTTTTTT. The chain employs TRBV23-1 and TRBJ2-2, with 7 bases identical to TRBD1. TRBV23-1 is an ORF; its function is uncertain. The length of the CDR3 is 15 residues. V shed 8 bases, J shed 4 bases, and the junction held 10 bases outside the gene matches.

This clonotype came up a few times. The chain uses TRBV9 and TRBJ2-7; TRBD1 agrees at 9 bases. V dropped 3 bases and J dropped 7; count of bases not matched to a gene: 5. CDR1 is SGDLS, CDR2 YYNGEE, per germline. The CDR3 runs 13 residues. In DNA form, the CDR3 reads TGTGCCAGCAGCGGGACAGGGGTGGAGGAGCAGTACTTC. Its protein product is CASSGTGVEEQYF.